Below, one T cell receptor beta chain is given with its context. Clones were sequenced by immunoSEQ multiplex PCR, and TCRdb holds only the in-frame ones, with some missing. The data contain roughly 1.5 million clones, 95% to 99% of them singletons. Germline assignment: CDR1 SGHDT and CDR2 YYEEEE. The CDR3 totals 15 residues. With 3 bases clipped from V and 1 base from J, the junction kept 4 bases outside the gene matches. These data come from a study of shared clonotypes between healthy human individuals. The TCR comes from a man between 25 and 39 years old in good health. This chain uses TRBV5-6 with TRBJ1-5; 7 bases match TRBD1. Specimen: naive CD4+ T cells sorted from blood. Subset: CD45RA+ positively selected. CDR3 in amino acids: CASSSSDRSNQPQHF. In DNA form, the CDR3 reads TGTGCCAGCAGCTCATCGGACAGGAGCAATCAGCCCCAGCATTTT.